The 31 T cell receptor beta chains reported below all come from one sample, sequenced in a study of blood T cells in healthy people across ages. A second 7 to 11 cycle PCR used barcoded and J-beta primers. TCRdb recomputed calls from the 5' RACE reads with MiXCR, one row per CDR3 protein. The sample yields 650,000 to 950,000 distinct CDR3 sequences, roughly 44% seen once. The material sequenced was blood. These receptors were obtained from a man aged 55-75 years in good health.

This clonotype was seen a single time. A read error may explain this, as a much larger clone is one base away. The chain is built from TRBV20-1 and TRBJ2-7; no reliable D call. Trimming took off 6 bases at V and 2 bases at J, with 8 bases between the two ends. This CDR3 is built from 11 residues. Germline loops: CDR1 DFQATT, CDR2 SNEGSKA (reference sequence). Here the CDR3 reads CSATSTYEQYF. The CDR3 bases are TGCAGTGCCACAAGTACCTACGAGCAGTACTTC.

This rearrangement joins TRBV20-1 to TRBJ2-3; D call uncertain. Germline V gene sequence: CDR1 DFQATT, CDR2 SNEGSKA (reference sequence). This CDR3 is 11 amino acids long. Between the trimmed V and J ends, which lost 6 bases and 6 bases, there was a span of 10 bases. Here the CDR3 DNA reads TGCAGTGCATCTAAAGGCGATACGCAGTATTTT. Amino acid sequence: CSASKGDTQYF.

The chain links TRBV12-3 or TRBV12-4 to TRBJ2-3; a possible D gene is TRBD2 (5 bases). V dropped 5 bases and J dropped 3 bases, with 18 bases sitting between them. This CDR3 is 16 amino acids long. CDR3 loop: CASSPRESEMTDTQYF. As DNA, the CDR3 is TGTGCCAGCAGTCCCCGGGAAAGCGAAATGACAGATACGCAGTATTTT.

This clonotype was observed a handful of times. The genes are TRBV14 and TRBJ1-2; 8 bases are a match to TRBD1. This CDR3 spans 14 amino acids. V was clipped by 5 bases and J by 5 bases; unmatched bases: 7. Germline values: CDR1 SGHDN, CDR2 FVKESK. CDR3 residues: CASSTGTGEYGYTF. DNA for the CDR3: TGTGCCAGCAGCACCGGGACAGGAGAATATGGCTACACCTTC.

This clonotype has a handful of counts. The chain combines TRBV20-1 with TRBJ2-5, with 15 bases fitting TRBD2. The CDR3 length is 14 residues. CDR1 is DFQATT and CDR2 is SNEGSKA in the germline V gene (reference sequence). The ends lost 5 bases at V and 11 bases at J; junction bases unmatched: 9. The CDR3 nucleotides read TGCAGTGCTTCACGGGGGACTAGCGGGGGGAAACAGTACTTC. This encodes CSASRGTSGGKQYF.

The sample holds a few counts of this clonotype. The chain links TRBV5-1 to TRBJ2-5, with D possibly TRBD1 on 6 matching bases. Germline CDR1 reads SGHRS; CDR2 reads YFSETQ. The CDR3 sequence is 16 residues long. V was trimmed by 4 bases and J by 2 bases, leaving 18 bases between them. CDR3 region: CASSRSPQGRQETQYF. DNA of the CDR3: TGCGCCAGCAGCCGATCCCCCCAGGGGCGGCAAGAGACCCAGTACTTC.

J is TRBJ2-1 and V is TRBV29-1; no firm D call. CDR3 size: 12 residues. Per the germline V gene, CDR1 is SQVTM and CDR2 is ANQGSEA. With 3 bases removed from V and 4 bases from J, the gap between germline ends came to 7 bases. The CDR3 is CSVESTYNEQFF. CDR3 in DNA: TGCAGCGTTGAGAGCACTTACAATGAGCAGTTCTTC.

The rearrangement links TRBV5-1 to TRBJ2-1, with 11 bases lining up with TRBD2. Germline assignment: CDR1 SGHRS and CDR2 YFSETQ. V gave up 4 bases and J gave up 4 bases; unmatched junction bases: 7. The CDR3 has 16 amino acids. The chain's CDR3 is CASSALTSGVYNEQFF. In DNA, the CDR3 is TGCGCCAGCAGCGCGCTGACTAGCGGGGTTTACAATGAGCAGTTCTTC.

This clonotype appeared a few times. The chain links TRBV11-2 to TRBJ2-3; D gene ambiguous. The germline V gene has CDR1 SGHAT and CDR2 FQNNGV. The CDR3 length is 12 residues. The V end was cut by 6 bases, the J end by 5 bases, with 9 bases between. As DNA, the CDR3 is TGTGCCAGCAGAGAAGCCGGAGATACGCAGTATTTT. Encoded protein: CASREAGDTQYF.

The gene calls are TRBV4-3 and TRBJ1-1; 9 bases match TRBD1. CDR3 size: 15 residues. J gave up 4 bases and V 3 bases, and 6 bases lay outside the gene matches. CDR1 LGHNA and CDR2 YSLEER come from the germline V gene. This CDR3 is CASSQGRTGVTEAFF. In nucleotides, the CDR3 is TGCGCCAGCAGCCAGGGCCGGACAGGGGTCACTGAAGCTTTCTTT.

This chain connects TRBV7-9 to TRBJ1-4; 8 nucleotides align to TRBD1. V shed 4 bases and J 8 bases; nucleotides not matched to a gene: 6. Per germline, CDR1 SEHNR and CDR2 FQNEAQ (reference sequence). The CDR3 loop spans 14 amino acids. The DNA of the CDR3 is TGTGCCAGCAGCTGGACCGGGACAGGCGAAAAACTGTTTTTT. Translated: CASSWTGTGEKLFF.

The chain recombines TRBV29-1 with TRBJ2-6; D remains ambiguous. This CDR3 has 14 residues. Germline CDR1 and CDR2: SQVTM and ANQGSEA. The V end was cut by 4 bases, the J end by 4 bases, with 11 bases between. CDR3 in amino acids: CSVVESAGANVLTF. CDR3 in DNA: TGCAGCGTTGTAGAGTCAGCCGGGGCCAACGTCCTGACTTTC.

The genes are TRBV6-5 and TRBJ2-7; 8 positions match TRBD1. V trimming: 5 bases; J trimming: 5 bases; junction bases outside the gene matches: 11. This CDR3 spans 15 amino acids. Germline assignment: CDR1 MNHEY and CDR2 SVGAGI. CDR3 sequence (DNA): TGTGCCAGCAGTCACCTCCGGGACAGGTACAACGAGCAGTACTTC. This codes for CASSHLRDRYNEQYF.

The chain links TRBV7-2 to TRBJ2-3, with D unresolved. With 1 base removed from V and 4 bases from J, the gap between germline ends came to 9 bases. Germline values: CDR1 SGHTA, CDR2 FQGNSA. The length of the CDR3 is 14 residues. DNA of the CDR3: TGTGCCAGCAGCTTAGGGCCTAACGCAGATACGCAGTATTTT. Translating it yields CASSLGPNADTQYF.

The V call is TRBV6-5, the J call TRBJ2-7; 8 nucleotides match TRBD1. CDR1 and CDR2 (germline): MNHEY, SVGAGI. V was pared by 6 bases and J by 3 bases, with 7 bases of the junction left unmatched. CDR3 length equals 14 residues. CDR3 residues: CASRAIGQGYEQYF. CDR3 sequence (DNA): TGTGCCAGCAGAGCCATTGGACAGGGCTACGAGCAGTACTTC.

The V gene is TRBV6-2 or TRBV6-3, the J gene TRBJ1-5, with a possible D match to TRBD1 (6 bases). The CDR3 runs 13 residues. The V end lost 6 bases, the J end lost 5 bases, and 11 bases lay between the germline ends. CDR1 and CDR2 from the germline V gene are MNHEY and SVGEGT. This CDR3 reads CASSLGQYQPQHF. The CDR3 region has the DNA TGTGCCAGCAGCCTCGGACAGTATCAGCCCCAGCATTTT.

The chain carries TRBV6-1 and TRBJ1-2, with D tentatively TRBD1 (5 bases). The CDR3 covers 16 residues. Trimming removed 1 base from V and 4 bases from J, with 16 bases in between. Germline CDR1 reads MNHNS; CDR2 reads SASEGT. The CDR3 sequence is CASSEGPQGRGYGYTF. As DNA, the CDR3 is TGTGCCAGCAGTGAAGGACCCCAGGGAAGGGGCTATGGCTACACCTTC.

The chain recombines TRBV3-1 with TRBJ2-2, with a weak D call TRBD1 (6 bases). V was clipped by 5 bases and J by 6 bases, with 16 bases between them. The CDR3 extends over 15 amino acids. Germline lookup yields CDR1 LGHDT and CDR2 YNNKEL (reference sequence). CDR3 in amino acids: CASSAYRERAGELFF. CDR3 coding DNA: TGTGCCAGCAGCGCTTACAGGGAACGCGCCGGGGAGCTGTTTTTT.

This rearrangement joins TRBV27 to TRBJ1-5; no clear D gene. The V end lost 5 bases, the J end lost 7 bases, and 18 bases lay between the germline ends. From germline, CDR1 is MNHEY and CDR2 SMNVEV (reference sequence). The CDR3 has 15 amino acids. CDR3: CASSPQTGMGQPQHF. CDR3 DNA sequence: TGTGCCAGCAGTCCGCAGACTGGGATGGGGCAGCCCCAGCATTTT.

The chain combines TRBV7-2 with TRBJ2-7, with 15 bases fitting TRBD2. The CDR3 consists of 14 residues. Germline-derived CDR1 and CDR2 are SGHTA and FQGNSA. With 5 bases clipped from V and 7 bases from J, the junction kept 3 bases outside the gene matches. The CDR3 sequence is CASSRGTSGGEQYF. CDR3 DNA sequence: TGTGCCAGCAGCCGAGGGACTAGCGGGGGGGAGCAGTACTTC.

The V gene is TRBV20-1, the J gene TRBJ2-5; possible D gene TRBD1, 5 bases. V was cut by 4 bases and J by 5 bases, with 26 bases left in between. CDR1 DFQATT and CDR2 SNEGSKA come from the germline V gene (reference sequence). The CDR3 consists of 17 residues. The CDR3 DNA reads TGCAGTGCTAAGGGGAATCAGGGAATAGACAAATTGGAGACCCAGTACTTC. Encoded protein: CSAKGNQGIDKLETQYF.

In its sample, this clonotype was seen a few times. This clone may be a read error of a much larger clone one base away. The V call is TRBV7-2, the J call TRBJ2-3; D ambiguous. Trimming cost V 5 bases and J 5 bases, with 14 bases left between them. The CDR3 spans 14 residues. Looked up from germline, CDR1 is SGHTA and CDR2 is FQGNSA. The CDR3, as DNA: TGTGCCAGCAGCGCACAACCCATGGGAGATACGCAGTATTTT. It is translated as CASSAQPMGDTQYF. The variable domain in full, completed from reference TRBV7-2 and TRBJ2-3, reads GAGVSQSPSNKVTEKGKDVELRCDPISGHTALYWYRQSLGQGLEFLIYFQGNSAPDKSGLPSDRFSAERTGGSVSTLTIQRTQQEDSAVYLCASSAQPMGDTQYFGPGTRLTVL.

The rearrangement uses TRBV20-1 and TRBJ1-5; D call uncertain. Trimming pared 1 base from V and 4 bases from J, leaving 11 bases between. CDR1 and CDR2 (germline): DFQATT, SNEGSKA (reference sequence). This CDR3 has 14 amino acids. The CDR3 loop reads CSARVSQINQPQHF. DNA of the CDR3: TGCAGTGCTAGAGTAAGTCAGATAAATCAGCCCCAGCATTTT.

The V and J genes are TRBV6-5 and TRBJ2-4; either TRBD1 or TRBD2 may supply D (6 bases each). V lost 2 bases and J lost 0, with 11 bases in between. From germline, CDR1 is MNHEY and CDR2 SVGAGI. CDR3 length: 16 amino acids. The CDR3 region is CASSYPQGLAKNIQYF. Here the CDR3 DNA reads TGTGCCAGCAGTTACCCACAGGGACTAGCCAAAAACATTCAGTACTTC.

This clonotype has only a few counts. The rearrangement links TRBV20-1 to TRBJ1-4; D gene uncertain. The V end was cut by 1 base, the J end by 5 bases, with 5 bases between. This CDR3 has 12 amino acids. Germline V gives CDR1 DFQATT, CDR2 SNEGSKA (reference sequence). The CDR3 DNA sequence: TGCAGTGCTAGAGGACTAAATGAAAAACTGTTTTTT. It translates to CSARGLNEKLFF.

The chain uses TRBV7-2 and TRBJ2-5, with D possibly TRBD1 on 6 matching bases. This CDR3 region has 15 residues. With 1 base removed from V and 1 base from J, the gap between germline ends came to 10 bases. From germline, CDR1 is SGHTA and CDR2 FQGNSA. CDR3 bases: TGTGCCAGCAGCTTAGTTATCAGGGGCCAAGAGACCCAGTACTTC. It codes for CASSLVIRGQETQYF.

This chain links TRBV5-1 with TRBJ2-5; 9 positions match TRBD2. Looked up from germline, CDR1 is SGHRS and CDR2 is YFSETQ. V gave up 2 bases and J gave up 2 bases; unmatched junction bases: 1. This CDR3 is 14 amino acids long. CDR3 protein: CASSFTSGQETQYF. The CDR3 DNA reads as TGCGCCAGCAGCTTCACTAGCGGGCAAGAGACCCAGTACTTC.

This clonotype came up a few times. The V and J genes are TRBV7-2 and TRBJ2-5; 12 nucleotides align to TRBD2. The CDR3 consists of 15 residues. The V segment lost 5 bases and the J segment 5 bases; nucleotides outside the gene matches: 6. The germline V gene has CDR1 SGHTA and CDR2 FQGNSA. The CDR3: CASSLGTSGSETQYF. The CDR3 nucleotides read TGTGCCAGCAGCCTCGGGACTAGCGGGTCGGAGACCCAGTACTTC.

The chain links TRBV6-1 to TRBJ1-4, with D perhaps matching TRBD1 (6 bases). The CDR3 sequence is 15 residues long. Trimming removed 7 bases at V and 1 base at J, with 13 bases between. Germline V gene data show CDR1 as MNHNS and CDR2 as SASEGT. The CDR3 nucleotides read TGTGCCAGCAAGACAGGTGATCAAACTAATGAAAAACTGTTTTTT. Protein product: CASKTGDQTNEKLFF.

V gene TRBV7-2 combines with J gene TRBJ1-1; maybe TRBD1 (6 bases). The CDR3 is 19 amino acids. The germline V and J ends were trimmed by 1 base and 3 bases, with 24 bases remaining between them. Germline assignment: CDR1 SGHTA and CDR2 FQGNSA. Here the CDR3 reads CASSLEFWGGRADYTEAFF. The CDR3 DNA is TGTGCCAGCAGCTTAGAGTTTTGGGGGGGCAGGGCGGATTACACTGAAGCTTTCTTT.

V usage is TRBV4-3 and J usage is TRBJ2-3; D may correspond to TRBD1 or TRBD2 (6 bases each). The CDR3 sequence is 14 residues long. V was cut by 0 bases and J by 6 bases, with 10 bases left in between. Per the germline V gene, CDR1 is LGHNA and CDR2 is YSLEER. The CDR3 DNA reads TGCGCCAGCAGCCAAGATTGGGGGGCCGATACGCAGTATTTT. Amino acids: CASSQDWGADTQYF.